This T cell receptor beta chain was captured by sequencing in a study of cytomegalovirus exposure and HLA in healthy donors. With 60 Vbeta and 13 Jbeta primers, the PCR was carried out. Assay used: immunoSEQ multiplex PCR; TCRdb lists only in-frame clones, some missing. Of 90,000 to 100,000 clones in the sample, less than 80% were seen once. Sample: PBMCs. This TCR was sampled from a man aged 35 to 55 in good health and CMV-seronegative.

CDR3 in amino acids: CASTPLAGVYEQYF. The CDR3 DNA sequence: TGTGCCAGCACCCCCTTAGCGGGAGTCTACGAGCAGTACTTC. The genes are TRBV6-1 and TRBJ2-5; 9 nucleotides agree with TRBD2. The better agreement between TRBJ2-7 and the DNA end casts doubt on the J call. Germline CDR1 MNHNS, CDR2 SASEGT. The CDR3 length is 14 residues.